This is a list of T cell receptor beta chains from one sample in a study of T cell repertoires in cytomegalovirus infection. Their antigens are not known. A single record per CDR3 protein comes from TCRdb applying MiXCR to the reads. This table holds roughly 990,000 distinct CDR3 sequences, around 30% found once. The specimen was cultured CD8+ T cells from PBMCs, collected from culture after CMV antigen stimulation. The receptors derive from a human donor in good health (CMV status not recorded). Some clones in this sample may be carry-over from other donors' samples. Both conserved end residues are part of each CDR3. The D gene is left open where the match is weak. Size is omitted from some rows. Given values are once, few, many or a class for expanded clones.

d_call	clone_size	v_call	j_call	cdr3_nt	cdr3_aa
.	.	TRBV28	TRBJ1-1	TGTGCTTCGGGCGGAACCCTACCTCTGAACACTGAAGCTTTCTTT	CASGGTLPLNTEAFF
TRBD1	few	TRBV29-1	TRBJ1-2	TGCAGCGTCCCGGACAAGATGTGGGGACAGGGAGGCAACTATGGCTACACCTTC	CSVPDKMWGQGGNYGYTF
TRBD1	.	TRBV14	TRBJ1-1	TGTACCAGCAGCCCCTACAGGGGGCAGGACACTGAAGCTTTCTTT	CTSSPYRGQDTEAFF
.	.	TRBV6-2/TRBV6-3	TRBJ1-2	TGTGCCAGCCAAAGATCAAACAGGTTCGACTATGGCTACACCTTC	CASQRSNRFDYGYTF
TRBD2	few	TRBV12-3/TRBV12-4	TRBJ2-3	TGTGCCAGCAGCTCGTTTTTTCTATCGGGGGGGATCACAGATACGCAGTATTTT	CASSSFFLSGGITDTQYF
.	.	TRBV15	TRBJ1-1	TGTGCCACCAGCAGAGATCTGCATGTGAACACTGAAGCTTTCTTT	CATSRDLHVNTEAFF
.	few	TRBV7-9	TRBJ2-7	TGTGCCAGCAGCCCCGGTCTGTACGGGATCACCTACGAGCAGTACTTC	CASSPGLYGITYEQYF
.	few	TRBV29-1	TRBJ1-2	TGCAGCACCTATCTCGAGGTGGCCAACTATGGCTACACCTTC	CSTYLEVANYGYTF
.	.	TRBV14	TRBJ2-4	TGTGCCAGCAGCCAAGCGAGGCACCTATTAGCCAAAAACATTCAGTACTTC	CASSQARHLLAKNIQYF
.	.	TRBV2	TRBJ2-3	TGTGCCAGTGGATGGGGGGCAGGGGATACGCAGTATTTT	CASGWGAGDTQYF
TRBD1	.	TRBV6-5	TRBJ1-2	TGTGCCAGCAGTTACTCGACAGGGGCCGGCTACACCTTC	CASSYSTGAGYTF
.	once	TRBV7-9	TRBJ2-3	TGTGCCAGCAGCTTTCAACAGATAATCACAGATACGCAGTATTTT	CASSFQQIITDTQYF
.	many	TRBV27	TRBJ2-5	TGTGCCAGCAGTTCCACACCCTGGACGGGGTCAGGTCTTTCGGAGACCCAGTACTTC	CASSSTPWTGSGLSETQYF
TRBD1	.	TRBV7-8	TRBJ1-2	TGTGCCAGCAGCCCACCAGGGACAGAAGCCAACTATGGCTACACCTTC	CASSPPGTEANYGYTF
.	.	TRBV12-5	TRBJ1-2	TGTGCTAGTGGTTTGGTGCTACAGATGAGTAATGGCTACACCTTC	CASGLVLQMSNGYTF
.	many	TRBV7-2	TRBJ2-5	TGTGCCAGCAGCTTACAGGACAGACGAGGAGAGACCCAGTACTTC	CASSLQDRRGETQYF
TRBD1	.	TRBV24-1	TRBJ2-6	TGTGCCACCAGTGATAAGGACAGGGATTACTCTGGGGCCAACGTCCTGACTTTC	CATSDKDRDYSGANVLTF
TRBD1	many	TRBV7-2	TRBJ1-1	TGTGCCAGCAGCTTAGTTCCTGCAGGGGGGATGAACACTGAAGCTTTCTTT	CASSLVPAGGMNTEAFF
.	.	TRBV6-6	TRBJ1-2	TGTGCCAGCTTAGGGGCCGTCACCGCCCCCAATACTTCAAACTATGGCTACACCTTC	CASLGAVTAPNTSNYGYTF
.	few	TRBV28	TRBJ2-7	TGTGCCAGCACAGGTGGCAGACAATACGAGCAGTACTTC	CASTGGRQYEQYF
.	few	TRBV10-3	TRBJ1-2	TGTGCCATCAGTGAGGGGGGGGACTACACCTTC	CAISEGGDYTF
.	.	TRBV29-1	TRBJ1-1	TGCAGCGTTGATGTTTCCCGCAGGAACACTGAAGCTTTCTTT	CSVDVSRRNTEAFF
TRBD1	.	TRBV11-3	TRBJ2-1	TGTCCCAGCAGCCGGGGACAGCGGAACTACAATGAGCAGTTCTTC	CPSSRGQRNYNEQFF
.	few	TRBV7-8	TRBJ2-7	TGTGCCAGCAGCTCAACTGGCAGGGGCTACGAGCAGTACTTC	CASSSTGRGYEQYF
.	.	TRBV27	TRBJ2-1	TGTGCCAGCAGTGTAGCCGGGAGCTACAATGAGCAGTTGTTC	CASSVAGSYNEQLF
.	few	TRBV7-9	TRBJ1-2	TGTGCCAGCAGCCCGGAGGGCGGGCCCTATGGCTACACCTTC	CASSPEGGPYGYTF
.	.	TRBV25-1	TRBJ1-2	TGTGCCAGCAGTGATCCTTACAACCGACAGCCACCGTATGGCTACACCTTC	CASSDPYNRQPPYGYTF
TRBD1	few	TRBV2	TRBJ1-4	TGTGCCATCCGGGACAGGGCTGGTGAAAAACTGTTTTTT	CAIRDRAGEKLFF
.	.	TRBV15	TRBJ2-5	TGTGCCATCAGCAACTTACAGGGAAAGGGACGAGAGACCCAGTACTTC	CAISNLQGKGRETQYF
TRBD1	few	TRBV4-1	TRBJ1-6	TGCGCCAGCAGCCAAGCTCCCACAGGGGAATCCTATAATTCACCCCTCCACTTT	CASSQAPTGESYNSPLHF
.	few	TRBV27	TRBJ1-1	TGTGCCAGACCTCCTATCCGGGGTATGGACACTGAAGCTTTCTTT	CARPPIRGMDTEAFF
.	few	TRBV7-8	TRBJ1-5	TGTGCCAGCAGCTTACCACCGCGCCCCCAGCATTTT	CASSLPPRPQHF
.	many	TRBV4-1	TRBJ1-6	TGCGCCAGCAGCCACTTCCACTCAGGACAGAGGAATTCACCCCTCCACTTT	CASSHFHSGQRNSPLHF
.	.	TRBV4-1	TRBJ2-1	TGCGCCAGCAGCCAAGATCAGGCCTCTATTGGGGACAATGAGCAGTTCTTC	CASSQDQASIGDNEQFF
.	.	TRBV19	TRBJ1-4	TGTGCCAGTAGTATAGGAGGAACAGGACTGAATGAAAAACTGTTTTTT	CASSIGGTGLNEKLFF
.	.	TRBV5-6	TRBJ2-2	TGTGCCAGCAGTTCTGAGGGACCCGGGGAGCTGTTTTTT	CASSSEGPGELFF
.	many	TRBV7-2	TRBJ2-7	TGTGCCAGCAGCTCCGGGACGGTCTCCTACGAGCAGTACTTC	CASSSGTVSYEQYF
TRBD2	.	TRBV27	TRBJ2-2	TGTGCCAGCAGTCTCCGACCGGGGGGGAACACCGGGGAGCTGTTTTTT	CASSLRPGGNTGELFF
.	few	TRBV6-1	TRBJ1-5	TGTGCCAGCAGTGAAGGAAGGAGAGGGTTTGGGCCCCAGCATTTT	CASSEGRRGFGPQHF
TRBD1	.	TRBV5-4	TRBJ1-4	TGTGCCAGCAGCTTTGATTGGGGAAGCCGGACAGGGGATGAAAAACTGTTTTTT	CASSFDWGSRTGDEKLFF
.	.	TRBV6-2/TRBV6-3	TRBJ2-1	TGTGCCAGCAGTTACGTCGGGGATGAGCAGTTCTTC	CASSYVGDEQFF
.	.	TRBV15	TRBJ1-2	TGTGCCACCAGCAGAGGGGATGGCTACACCTTC	CATSRGDGYTF
.	many	TRBV7-2	TRBJ1-2	TGTGCCAGCAGCTTAGAGCAGAAGTTTGACGGCTACACCTTC	CASSLEQKFDGYTF
.	few	TRBV2	TRBJ2-3	TGTGCCAGCCACGAACTAGTCAGATCCACAGATACGCAGTATTTT	CASHELVRSTDTQYF
.	.	TRBV6-5	TRBJ1-2	TGTGCCAGCAGCCCCCCCCTTTGGGGCAGGGGATCTGGCTACACCTTC	CASSPPLWGRGSGYTF
.	.	TRBV24-1	TRBJ1-2	TGTGCCACCAGTGATTTTAAAGTCAGGGGAATGGGTGGCTACACCTTC	CATSDFKVRGMGGYTF
TRBD1	.	TRBV4-1	TRBJ1-5	TGCGCCAACAGCAAAATGGACAGGGGAGGCCAGCCCCAGCATTTT	CANSKMDRGGQPQHF
.	.	TRBV5-8	TRBJ2-1	TGTGCCAGCAGCTTGCTGGCAGGACATCGGGAGCAGTTCTTC	CASSLLAGHREQFF
.	.	TRBV7-9	TRBJ2-7	TGTGCCAGCAGCTTAGGCCTTGAAGAGCAGTACTTC	CASSLGLEEQYF
.	few	TRBV15	TRBJ2-3	TGTGCCACCAGCAGAGATTTCGGGGGCGCGGGAGATACGCAGTATTTT	CATSRDFGGAGDTQYF
.	few	TRBV2	TRBJ1-2	TGTGCCAGCAGACCTGGACAAGCCGAACGGGATGGCTACACCTTC	CASRPGQAERDGYTF
.	many	TRBV7-9	TRBJ2-3	TGTGCCAGCAGCTTAGCGGACAGTACGTTCACAGATACGCAGTATTTT	CASSLADSTFTDTQYF
TRBD1	.	TRBV7-9	TRBJ2-1	TGTGCCGACCAAGACGGGACAGGGAGGCGCAATGAGCAGTTCTTC	CADQDGTGRRNEQFF
.	few	TRBV6-5	TRBJ1-2	TGTGCCAGCAGTCCCGGGACGCGGGGCCACGGCTACACCTTC	CASSPGTRGHGYTF
TRBD1	.	TRBV27	TRBJ1-2	TGTGCCAGCAGTCCAACAGGGGGAGTTATTTTCTATGGCTACACCTTC	CASSPTGGVIFYGYTF
.	few	TRBV5-4	TRBJ1-2	TGTGCCAGCAGCTTGCAGCGGGGGACCTTCTATGGCTACACCTTC	CASSLQRGTFYGYTF